In this sample, the clone carrying this T cell receptor beta chain turned up once. Its antigen is unidentified. The data were obtained in a study of cytomegalovirus exposure and HLA in healthy donors. Study-wide context: In a previous analysis, 117 million unique TCR beta sequences were found from 170 million or so T cells.

V was clipped by 4 bases and J by 4 bases, with 11 bases between them. CDR3 length equals 13 residues. Germline V CDR1 and CDR2: SGHRS, YFSETQ. Study-wide points: The authors excluded some V segments, including TRBV6-2 and TRBV6-3, as indistinguishable.

60 Vbeta and 13 Jbeta primers were used in PCR. Profiling relied on immunoSEQ multiplex PCR, and the TCRdb table lists in-frame clones only, not all of them. The table includes roughly 150,000 clones, around four fifths detected once. The sequenced material came from PBMCs. This sequence was found in a man aged 25 to 40 in good health and CMV-seronegative. The chain uses TRBV5-1 and TRBJ1-2; no reliable D call. CDR3 nucleotide sequence: TGCGCCAGCAGCGATGGGGAGGCCTATGGCTACACCTTC. Its protein product is CASSDGEAYGYTF.